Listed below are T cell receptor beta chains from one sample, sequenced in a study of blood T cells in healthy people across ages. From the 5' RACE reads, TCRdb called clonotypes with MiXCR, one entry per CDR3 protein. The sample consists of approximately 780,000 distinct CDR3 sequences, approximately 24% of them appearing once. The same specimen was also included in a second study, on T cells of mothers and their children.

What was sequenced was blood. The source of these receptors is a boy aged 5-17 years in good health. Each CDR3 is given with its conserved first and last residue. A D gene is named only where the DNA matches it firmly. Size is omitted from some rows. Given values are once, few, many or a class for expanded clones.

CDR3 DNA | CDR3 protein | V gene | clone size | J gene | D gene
TGTGCCAGCAGTTTCAGGACCCAGGACAATGAGCAGTTCTTC | CASSFRTQDNEQFF | TRBV28 | - | TRBJ2-1 | -
TGTGCCAGCAGCGGGGGGCTCAACACCGGGGAGCTGTTTTTT | CASSGGLNTGELFF | TRBV7-2 | many | TRBJ2-2 | -
TGTGCCAGCAGCGGCGGGGGATCCGGGGCAGATACGCAGTATTTT | CASSGGGSGADTQYF | TRBV7-2 | few | TRBJ2-3 | TRBD2
TGTGCCAGCAGTTTCCTTTCCGGGACGGGGAATTCACCCCTCCACTTT | CASSFLSGTGNSPLHF | TRBV28 | few | TRBJ1-6 | -
TGTGCCAGCAGGGGACGGGGGGGCCCACACAATGAGCAGTTCTTC | CASRGRGGPHNEQFF | TRBV7-2 | - | TRBJ2-1 | TRBD2
TGTGCCAGCAGCTTACTCATTTCCGGGACAGGGGGAGGCGAGCAGTACTTC | CASSLLISGTGGGEQYF | TRBV7-2 | - | TRBJ2-7 | TRBD1
TGCAGTGCTGGAGGGGGCACAGATACGCAGTATTTT | CSAGGGTDTQYF | TRBV20-1 | few | TRBJ2-3 | -
TGCGCCAGCAGCCTGGACAGCTTACGTGAGCAGTACTTC | CASSLDSLREQYF | TRBV5-1 | few | TRBJ2-7 | -
TGTGCCAGCAGCGTCGGACAGTCCACCGGGGAGCTGTTTTTT | CASSVGQSTGELFF | TRBV7-9 | - | TRBJ2-2 | -
TGTGCCATCAGTGATAGTGGGACAGACCAAGAGACCCAGTACTTC | CAISDSGTDQETQYF | TRBV10-3 | - | TRBJ2-5 | TRBD1
TGTGCCAGCAGGCCCGGGACAGGGGCTCAGTATAGCAATCAGCCCCAGCATTTT | CASRPGTGAQYSNQPQHF | TRBV28 | - | TRBJ1-5 | TRBD1
TGCAGTGCTAGAGTTGGGGGACAGTCGGGGACCCAGTACTTC | CSARVGGQSGTQYF | TRBV20-1 | - | TRBJ2-5 | TRBD1
TGCAGCGTGTCAGGGGTGTACGAGCAGTACTTC | CSVSGVYEQYF | TRBV29-1 | - | TRBJ2-7 | -
TGCGCCAGCAGCCAGTCGGACAGGGGGCACGATACGCAGTATTTT | CASSQSDRGHDTQYF | TRBV4-1 | - | TRBJ2-3 | TRBD1
TGTGCCAGCAGTGAACCATTTACGGGGCAAAATGAAAAACTGTTTTTT | CASSEPFTGQNEKLFF | TRBV2 | few | TRBJ1-4 | -
TGTGCCAGCAGCGTAGGTCAGGGGATCTACGAGCAGTACTTC | CASSVGQGIYEQYF | TRBV9 | few | TRBJ2-7 | -
TGTGCCAGCAGCTATACGGGGGCGTCTACGGAGACCCAGTACTTC | CASSYTGASTETQYF | TRBV7-3 | - | TRBJ2-5 | -
TGTGCCAGCAGTGGGGGACAGGGGGCCAGCGGGGAGCTGTTTTTT | CASSGGQGASGELFF | TRBV2 | few | TRBJ2-2 | TRBD1
TGTGCCAGCCGGGCAGGGCTCCTCTCCTACGAGCGGTACTTC | CASRAGLLSYERYF | TRBV6-5 | - | TRBJ2-7 | -
TGCAGTGCCCTTGGGGGGCGCATAAATTCACCCCTCCACTTT | CSALGGRINSPLHF | TRBV20-1 | few | TRBJ1-6 | -
TGTGCCAGCAGCAAGGTGAGGGATCTGTCGAAGACCCAGTACTTC | CASSKVRDLSKTQYF | TRBV21-1 | few | TRBJ2-5 | -
TGTGCCAGCAGTTTAAGGCAATACTCCAATAGCAATCAGCCCCAGCATTTT | CASSLRQYSNSNQPQHF | TRBV28 | - | TRBJ1-5 | -
TGTGCCAGCAGCTGGGGACTAGGGAGCTCCTACAGTGAGCAGTTCTTC | CASSWGLGSSYSEQFF | TRBV7-2 | few | TRBJ2-1 | TRBD2
TGTGCCAGCAGCTTAAGTCCCAATGAGCAGTTCTTC | CASSLSPNEQFF | TRBV7-9 | many | TRBJ2-1 | -
TGTGCCACGAGCGGGGGGGCTGGGGAGCAGTACTTC | CATSGGAGEQYF | TRBV15 | - | TRBJ2-7 | TRBD2
TGCAGTGCTGGGTTAAGCACAGATACGCAGTATTTT | CSAGLSTDTQYF | TRBV20-1 | - | TRBJ2-3 | -
TGTGCCAGCAGTGGGACGGGACTAGGACGCAATGAGCAGTTCTTC | CASSGTGLGRNEQFF | TRBV6-5 | - | TRBJ2-1 | TRBD2
TGCAGTGTCCCGCGCAGACCCTACAATGAGCAGTTCTTC | CSVPRRPYNEQFF | TRBV20-1 | - | TRBJ2-1 | -
TGTGCCAGCAGCCCCAGGACAGGTGATGGCACTGAAGCTTTCTTT | CASSPRTGDGTEAFF | TRBV7-9 | - | TRBJ1-1 | TRBD1
TGTGCCTGGAGTATAGGGAGAACTCATCAGAGACTGTTTTTT | CAWSIGRTHQRLFF | TRBV30 | few | TRBJ1-4 | -
TGTGCCAGCAGCCAGTTAAGAGGAGGCGGTCTGGGGGATACGCAGTATTTT | CASSQLRGGGLGDTQYF | TRBV14 | few | TRBJ2-3 | -
TGTGCCAGCACTTCAACCCCAGGGGTCCAAGAGACCCAGTACTTC | CASTSTPGVQETQYF | TRBV27 | - | TRBJ2-5 | -
TGTGCCAGCAGCCAAGGACTAGCGATAGCCAAAAACATTCAGTACTTC | CASSQGLAIAKNIQYF | TRBV3-1 | few | TRBJ2-4 | TRBD2
TGTGCCAGCAGCCAAGATTTGAGACTAGGGACTAGGGAGCAGTACTTC | CASSQDLRLGTREQYF | TRBV3-1 | few | TRBJ2-7 | TRBD2
TGCGCCAGCAGAAATGTATACAATGAGCAGTTCTTC | CASRNVYNEQFF | TRBV5-1 | few | TRBJ2-1 | -
TGTGCCAGCAGCCGAGTCCAGGCCTCAAATAGCAATCAGCCCCAGCATTTT | CASSRVQASNSNQPQHF | TRBV12-3/TRBV12-4 | - | TRBJ1-5 | -
TGTGCCATCAGGAAGACTAGCGGGGGGGCAAATGAGCAGTTCTTC | CAIRKTSGGANEQFF | TRBV10-3 | - | TRBJ2-1 | TRBD2
TGTGCCAGCAGTGAAGGGGCTATTAGCGGGGGAGTGGAGACCCAGTACTTC | CASSEGAISGGVETQYF | TRBV6-1 | few | TRBJ2-5 | TRBD2
TGTGCCAGCAGTTCCCCACTAAAGGGATATGACGAGCAGTACTTC | CASSSPLKGYDEQYF | TRBV28 | few | TRBJ2-7 | -
TGTGCCAGCAGTCTAAGGGGGGGCCCTGCCAAAAACATTCAGTACTTC | CASSLRGGPAKNIQYF | TRBV27 | - | TRBJ2-4 | -
TGTGCCAGCAGGGGGGGGACAGGCATAGCTAACTATGGCTACACCTTC | CASRGGTGIANYGYTF | TRBV6-1 | - | TRBJ1-2 | TRBD1
TGTGCCAGCAGCTTAGCGCAGGGGTACGATCAGCCCCAGCATTTT | CASSLAQGYDQPQHF | TRBV7-8 | few | TRBJ1-5 | -
TGTGCCAGCAGTGACGTAGCGGGGGGCAAAAACATTCAGTACTTC | CASSDVAGGKNIQYF | TRBV2 | - | TRBJ2-4 | TRBD2
TGTGCCAGCAGCGCCCGGCGGCTAGGAGCTTTCTTT | CASSARRLGAFF | TRBV7-2 | - | TRBJ1-1 | -
TGTGCCAGCAGCCCACCCACTAGCCCTGAGCAGTTCTTC | CASSPPTSPEQFF | TRBV28 | few | TRBJ2-1 | -
TGTGCCTGGAGACTTACGAGTCGGACCGGGGAGCTGTTTTTT | CAWRLTSRTGELFF | TRBV30 | few | TRBJ2-2 | -
TGTGCCAGCAGCGGCCGGGACTACCAAGAGACCCAGTACTTC | CASSGRDYQETQYF | TRBV9 | few | TRBJ2-5 | -
TGTGCCAGCAGCTTAACGTCCGCGGGGGGGTACAATGAGCAGTTCTTC | CASSLTSAGGYNEQFF | TRBV11-1 | - | TRBJ2-1 | TRBD2
TGCGCCAGCAGCCCCATCCGTTACGGGGAGCTGTTTTTT | CASSPIRYGELFF | TRBV5-1 | - | TRBJ2-2 | -
TGTGCCAGCAGCCAAGCTGACTTGGAGACCCAGTACTTC | CASSQADLETQYF | TRBV3-1 | - | TRBJ2-5 | -
TGCGCCAGCAGTCAGTCGATGGGTAATGAAAAACTGTTTTTT | CASSQSMGNEKLFF | TRBV4-1 | many | TRBJ1-4 | -
TGTGCCAGCAGCTTGGCCGCAAATCGTTACAATAAGCAGTTCTTC | CASSLAANRYNKQFF | TRBV5-5 | - | TRBJ2-1 | -